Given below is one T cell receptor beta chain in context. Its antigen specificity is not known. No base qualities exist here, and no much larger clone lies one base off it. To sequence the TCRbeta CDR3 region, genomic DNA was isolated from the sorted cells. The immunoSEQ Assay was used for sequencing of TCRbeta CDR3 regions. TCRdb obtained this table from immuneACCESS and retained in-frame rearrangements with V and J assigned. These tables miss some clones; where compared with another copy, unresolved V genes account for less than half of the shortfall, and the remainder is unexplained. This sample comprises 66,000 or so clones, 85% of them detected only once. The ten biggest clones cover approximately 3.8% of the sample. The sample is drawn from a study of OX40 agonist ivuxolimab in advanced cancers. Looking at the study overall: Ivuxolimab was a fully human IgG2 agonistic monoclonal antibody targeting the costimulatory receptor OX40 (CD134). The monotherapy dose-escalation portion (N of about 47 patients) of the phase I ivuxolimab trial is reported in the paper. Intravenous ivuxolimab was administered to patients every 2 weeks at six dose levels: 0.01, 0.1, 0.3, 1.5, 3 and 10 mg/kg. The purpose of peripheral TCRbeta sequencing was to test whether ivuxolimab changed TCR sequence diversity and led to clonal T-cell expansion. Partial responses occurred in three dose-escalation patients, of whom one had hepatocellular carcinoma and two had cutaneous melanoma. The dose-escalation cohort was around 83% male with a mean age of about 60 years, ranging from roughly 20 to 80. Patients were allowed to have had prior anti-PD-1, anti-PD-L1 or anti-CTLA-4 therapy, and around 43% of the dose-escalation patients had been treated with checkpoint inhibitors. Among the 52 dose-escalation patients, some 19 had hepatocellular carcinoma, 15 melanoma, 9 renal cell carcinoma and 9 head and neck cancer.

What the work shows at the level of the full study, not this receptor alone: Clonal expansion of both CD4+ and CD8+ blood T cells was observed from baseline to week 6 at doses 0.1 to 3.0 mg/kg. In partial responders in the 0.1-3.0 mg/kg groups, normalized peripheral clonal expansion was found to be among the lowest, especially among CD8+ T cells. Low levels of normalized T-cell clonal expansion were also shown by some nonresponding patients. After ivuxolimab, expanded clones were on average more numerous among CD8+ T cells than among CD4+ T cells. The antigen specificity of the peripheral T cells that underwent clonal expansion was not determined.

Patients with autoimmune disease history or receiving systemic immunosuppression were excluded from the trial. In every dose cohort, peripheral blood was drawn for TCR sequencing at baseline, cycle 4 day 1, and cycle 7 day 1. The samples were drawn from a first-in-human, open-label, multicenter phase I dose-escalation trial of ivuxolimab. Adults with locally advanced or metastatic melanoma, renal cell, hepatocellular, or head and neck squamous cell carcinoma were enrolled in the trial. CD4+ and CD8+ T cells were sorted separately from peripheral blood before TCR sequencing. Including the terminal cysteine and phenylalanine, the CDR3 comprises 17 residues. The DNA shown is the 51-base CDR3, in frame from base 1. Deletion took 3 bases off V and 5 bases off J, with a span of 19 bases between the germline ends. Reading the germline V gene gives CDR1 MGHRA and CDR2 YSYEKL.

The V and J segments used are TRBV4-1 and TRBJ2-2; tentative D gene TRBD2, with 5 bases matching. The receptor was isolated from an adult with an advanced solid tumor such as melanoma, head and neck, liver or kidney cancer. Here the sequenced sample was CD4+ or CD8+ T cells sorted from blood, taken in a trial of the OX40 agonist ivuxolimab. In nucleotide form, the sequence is TGCGCCAGCAGCCATTGGAGGCCAACATCGGGTACCGGGGAGCTGTTTTTT. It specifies CASSHWRPTSGTGELFF.